Each of the 10 T cell receptor beta chains below was sequenced from the same sample in a study of response to subunit inactivated influenza vaccine. MiXCR, applied by TCRdb to the RT-PCR reads, yields one record per CDR3 protein. The sample carries about 530,000 distinct CDR3 sequences, 10% to 15% recorded once. Material: PBMCs from blood, obtained roughly 46 days after vaccination. The origin of the receptors is a man aged 45-65 years who received an inactivated influenza vaccine.

The chain combines TRBV20-1 with TRBJ1-4; D call uncertain. CDR1 and CDR2 from the germline V gene are DFQATT and SNEGSKA (reference sequence). This CDR3 is 13 amino acids long. The V end lost 3 bases, the J end lost 7 bases, and 12 bases lay between the germline ends. The CDR3 nucleotides are TGCAGTGCTAGGCGGGGTCAAGTTGAAAAACTGTTTTTT. Translating gives CSARRGQVEKLFF.

The table lists this clonotype with a few counts. The chain recombines TRBV3-1 with TRBJ2-3, with 9 positions matching TRBD2. V lost 5 bases, J lost 0 bases, and 6 bases stayed unmatched. The CDR3 contains 16 residues. Germline V CDR1 and CDR2: LGHDT, YNNKEL (reference sequence). The CDR3 protein is CASSNIAGASTDTQYF. The CDR3, as DNA: TGTGCCAGCAGCAACATAGCGGGGGCTAGCACAGATACGCAGTATTTT.

This clonotype was seen more than once but under ten times. The chain joins TRBV4-2 to TRBJ2-1; 8 bases fit TRBD2. The CDR3 runs 16 residues. The germline gives CDR1 LGHNA, CDR2 YNFKEQ. The V and J ends lost 1 base and 3 bases, in that order; junction bases with no gene match: 5. CDR3 sequence (DNA): TGTGCCAGCAGCCAAGGGAGCGGGAGTCTCTACAATGAGCAGTTCTTC. Residues: CASSQGSGSLYNEQFF.

The rearrangement uses TRBV7-6 and TRBJ2-5; possibly TRBD2 for D (5 bases). The length of the CDR3 is 14 residues. CDR1 is SGHVS, CDR2 FNYEAQ, per germline. Trimming took 4 bases from V and 5 from J, leaving 14 bases between them. The CDR3 sequence is CASSSSPTYETQYF. The CDR3 nucleotides read TGTGCCAGCAGCTCTAGCCCCACCTACGAGACCCAGTACTTC.

DNA for the CDR3: TGTGCCACCAGCCGGGACCGGACAGGGGTCGGGGAGCTGTTTTTT. Its translation is CATSRDRTGVGELFF. V and J are TRBV15 and TRBJ2-2, with 9 bases identical to TRBD1. V was pared by 5 bases and J by 7 bases, with 8 bases of the junction left unmatched. This CDR3 region has 15 residues. Germline V lookup: CDR1 LNHNV, CDR2 YYDKDF (reference sequence).

The sample holds many counts of this clonotype. The chain links TRBV12-3 or TRBV12-4 to TRBJ2-5; tentative D call: TRBD2 (6 bases). V lost 3 bases, J lost 3 bases, and 11 bases lay in between. The CDR3 contains 14 residues. CDR3 nucleotide sequence: TGTGCCAGCAGTTTGCACGGCGGGAAAGAGACCCAGTACTTC. It is translated as CASSLHGGKETQYF.

This sequence joins TRBV5-1 and TRBJ2-7; 10 nucleotides match TRBD1. Germline loops: CDR1 SGHRS, CDR2 YFSETQ. The V segment lost 0 bases and the J segment 4 bases; nucleotides outside the gene matches: 7. The CDR3 is made up of 16 amino acids. The CDR3 region is CASSLDPGTGDYEQYF. CDR3 sequence (DNA): TGCGCCAGCAGCTTGGATCCCGGGACAGGGGATTACGAGCAGTACTTC.

This clonotype appeared many times. The chain employs TRBV12-3 or TRBV12-4 and TRBJ1-1; D remains ambiguous. The CDR3 loop spans 11 amino acids. Trimming stripped 4 bases from V and 7 bases from J, with 7 bases between. The CDR3 loop is CASSSPGEAFF. CDR3 DNA sequence: TGTGCCAGCAGTTCCCCCGGTGAAGCTTTCTTT.

V gene TRBV12-3 or TRBV12-4 combines with J gene TRBJ2-1, with D perhaps TRBD2 (7 bases). The V and J ends lost 2 bases and 7 bases respectively, with 15 bases between them. CDR3 length: 15 amino acids. The CDR3 DNA reads TGTGCCAGCAGTTTATGGGGGGGGGGCCAAAATGAGCAGTTCTTC. This sequence encodes CASSLWGGGQNEQFF.

This clonotype appeared a few times. This chain uses TRBV7-2 with TRBJ2-3; D may be TRBD1 or TRBD2 (5 bases each). This CDR3 has 14 residues. Germline V gives CDR1 SGHTA, CDR2 FQGNSA. Trimming shortened V by 3 bases and J by 4 bases, and 11 bases separated the two germline ends. The CDR3 DNA reads as TGTGCCAGCAGCTTTCACTTGGGGGCAGATACGCAGTATTTT. It translates to CASSFHLGADTQYF. Combining the CDR3 with reference TRBV7-2 and TRBJ2-3 gives the whole variable domain GAGVSQSPSNKVTEKGKDVELRCDPISGHTALYWYRQSLGQGLEFLIYFQGNSAPDKSGLPSDRFSAERTGGSVSTLTIQRTQQEDSAVYLCASSFHLGADTQYFGPGTRLTVL.